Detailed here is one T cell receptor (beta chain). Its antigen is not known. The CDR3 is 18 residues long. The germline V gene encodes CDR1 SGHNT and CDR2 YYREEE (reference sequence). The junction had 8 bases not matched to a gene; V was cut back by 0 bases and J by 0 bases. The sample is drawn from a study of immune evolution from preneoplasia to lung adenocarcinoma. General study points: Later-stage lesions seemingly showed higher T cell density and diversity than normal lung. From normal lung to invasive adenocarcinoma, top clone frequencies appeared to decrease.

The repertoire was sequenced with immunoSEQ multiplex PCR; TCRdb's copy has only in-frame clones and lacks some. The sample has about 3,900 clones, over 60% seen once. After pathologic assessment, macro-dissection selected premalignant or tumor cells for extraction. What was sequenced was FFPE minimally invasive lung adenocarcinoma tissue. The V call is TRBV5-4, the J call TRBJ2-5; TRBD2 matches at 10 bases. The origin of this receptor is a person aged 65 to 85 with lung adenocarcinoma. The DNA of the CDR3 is TGTGCCAGCAGCTTGGGAGGGGCTAGCGGGGGATACCAAGAGACCCAGTACTTC. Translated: CASSLGGASGGYQETQYF.